This section outlines one TCR beta chain sequence together with its context. Its antigen remains unknown. These data originate in a study of cytomegalovirus exposure and HLA in healthy donors. Using immunoSEQ multiplex PCR, the repertoire was profiled, and TCRdb retains in-frame clones only, with some absent. The table records around 150,000 clones, over 85% of them present only once. Whole-study findings and limits: Reported results showed that the classifier diagnosed cytomegalovirus status with high specificity and sensitivity.

These donors were members of the approximately 110-subject validation cohort, a group separate from the roughly 670-subject first cohort. The V end was cut by 2 bases, the J end by 8 bases, with 19 bases between. CDR3 length: 15 residues. CDR1 and CDR2 (germline): SQVTM, ANQGSEA. V and J are TRBV29-1 and TRBJ2-1; weak D call: TRBD2 (5 bases). This receptor was taken from a woman aged 18-35 years in good health and CMV-seropositive. The sample consisted of PBMCs. This CDR3 is CSVESFFSSKYEQFF. CDR3 sequence (DNA): TGCAGCGTTGAAAGTTTCTTTTCTAGCAAGTATGAGCAGTTCTTC.